The clone carrying this T cell receptor beta chain was detected a few times. Its antigen is undetermined. This record comes from a study of T-cell memory formation after mild COVID-19. TCR alpha and TCR beta cDNA libraries with sample barcodes and UMIs came from 5'RACE using constant-segment primers. TCRdb re-analysed the 5' RACE reads in MiXCR, keeping a single row per CDR3 protein. The table lists fewer than 350,000 distinct CDR3 sequences, approximately 8% of them singletons. Study findings and constraints: From day 15 to 85, contracting clones were balanced between CD4 and CD8, whereas later expanders leaned toward CD4+. Memory sampled before infection contained some responding clones, suggesting cross-reactive memory joined. Mainly CM and EM harbored the contracting CD4+ clones; mainly EMRA harbored the CD8+ ones.

The CDR3 extends over 14 amino acids. Per the germline V gene, CDR1 is KGHSH and CDR2 is LQKENI. Trimming removed 3 bases from V and 1 base from J, with 8 bases in between. This sequence was found in a man between 18 and 35 years old who had mild COVID-19 (a few samples of this study predate the infection). Cell type and time point are not known. Input material: PBMCs or a T cell subset sorted from them (not recorded which). The chain links TRBV18 to TRBJ2-3; D gene uncertain. The CDR3 sequence: CASSPDGRTDTQYF. CDR3 bases: TGTGCCAGCTCACCGGACGGCCGCACAGATACGCAGTATTTT.